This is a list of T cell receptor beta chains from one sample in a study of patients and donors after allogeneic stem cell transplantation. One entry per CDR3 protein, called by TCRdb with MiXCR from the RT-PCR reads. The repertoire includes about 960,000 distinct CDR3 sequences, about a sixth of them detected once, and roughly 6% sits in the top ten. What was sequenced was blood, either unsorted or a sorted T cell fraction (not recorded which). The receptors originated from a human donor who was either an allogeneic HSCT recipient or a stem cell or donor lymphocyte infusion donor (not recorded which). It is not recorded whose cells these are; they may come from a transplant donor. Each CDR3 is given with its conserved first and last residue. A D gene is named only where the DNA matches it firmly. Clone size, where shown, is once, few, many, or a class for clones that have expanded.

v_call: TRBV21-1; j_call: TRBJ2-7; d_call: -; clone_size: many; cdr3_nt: TGTGCCAGCAGCAAAGCGGGGCACGGACCCTACGAGCAGTACTTC; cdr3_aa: CASSKAGHGPYEQYF
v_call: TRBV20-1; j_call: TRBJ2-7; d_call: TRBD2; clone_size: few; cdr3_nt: TGCAGTGGGTTGTGGTGGCGGGGGGGCTTGTACGAGCAGTACTTC; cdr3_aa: CSGLWWRGGLYEQYF
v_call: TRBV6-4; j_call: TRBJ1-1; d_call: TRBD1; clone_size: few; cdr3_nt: TGTGCCAGCCCAGAGACAGGGGGCACTGAAGCTTTCTTT; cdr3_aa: CASPETGGTEAFF
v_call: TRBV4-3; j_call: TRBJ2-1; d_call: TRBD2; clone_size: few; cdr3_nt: TGCGCCAGCAGCCTGGAGGCCAGCGGGAACAATGAGCAGTTCTTC; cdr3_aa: CASSLEASGNNEQFF
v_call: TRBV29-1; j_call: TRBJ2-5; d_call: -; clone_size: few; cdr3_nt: TGCAGCCTAACACAGCATCAAGAGACCCAGTACTTC; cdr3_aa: CSLTQHQETQYF
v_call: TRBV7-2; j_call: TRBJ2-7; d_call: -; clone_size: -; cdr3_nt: TGTGCCAGCAGCTTAACCACTGAGTCCTACGAGCAGTACTTC; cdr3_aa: CASSLTTESYEQYF
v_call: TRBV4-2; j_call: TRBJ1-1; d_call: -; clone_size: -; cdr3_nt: TGTGCCAGCAGCCTGGTTGGGGGACGGACGAACCTGGCTGAAGCTTTCTTT; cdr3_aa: CASSLVGGRTNLAEAFF
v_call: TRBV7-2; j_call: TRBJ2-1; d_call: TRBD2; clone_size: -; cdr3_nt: TGTGCCAGCAGCCGGCGGGGGACGAGAAATGAGCAGTTCTTC; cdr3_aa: CASSRRGTRNEQFF
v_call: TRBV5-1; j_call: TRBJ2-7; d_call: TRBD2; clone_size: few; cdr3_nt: TGCGCCAGCAGCCGACAGACTAGCGGGAGCCGGTACGAGCAGTACTTC; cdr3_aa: CASSRQTSGSRYEQYF
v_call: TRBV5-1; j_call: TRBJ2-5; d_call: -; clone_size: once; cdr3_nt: TGCGCCAGCAGCCCTGAGTGGGGATCCCCGGCTCAAGAGACCCAGTACTTC; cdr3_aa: CASSPEWGSPAQETQYF
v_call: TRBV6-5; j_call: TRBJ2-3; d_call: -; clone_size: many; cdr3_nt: TGTGCCAGCAGCTCCACCACAGATACGCAGTATTTT; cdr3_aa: CASSSTTDTQYF
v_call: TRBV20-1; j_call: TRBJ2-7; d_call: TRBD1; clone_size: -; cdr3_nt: TGCAGTGCGAAGACAGGGATAGGCTACGAGCAGTACTTC; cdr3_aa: CSAKTGIGYEQYF
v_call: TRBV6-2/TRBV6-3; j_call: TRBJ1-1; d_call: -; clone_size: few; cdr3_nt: TGTGCCAGCAGCCAGCTGGACAGGAACACTGAAGCTTTCTTT; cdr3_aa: CASSQLDRNTEAFF
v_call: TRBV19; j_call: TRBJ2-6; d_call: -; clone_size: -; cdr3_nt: TGTGCCAGTAGTCACATTTCTGGGGCCAACGTCCTGACTTTC; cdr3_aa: CASSHISGANVLTF
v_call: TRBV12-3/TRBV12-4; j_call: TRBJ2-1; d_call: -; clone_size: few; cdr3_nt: TGTGCCAGCAGTTTAGATGCCGAGCAGTTCTTC; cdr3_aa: CASSLDAEQFF
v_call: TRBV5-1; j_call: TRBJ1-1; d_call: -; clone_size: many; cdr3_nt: TGCGCCAGCAGCTTGAGGGAGACATCGAACACTGAAGCTTTCTTT; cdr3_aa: CASSLRETSNTEAFF
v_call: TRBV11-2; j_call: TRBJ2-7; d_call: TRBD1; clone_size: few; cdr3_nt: TGTGCCAGCAGCTCCAACACAGGGGACGAGCAGTACTTC; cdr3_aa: CASSSNTGDEQYF
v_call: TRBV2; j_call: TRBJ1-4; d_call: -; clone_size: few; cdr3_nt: TGTGCCAGCAGAGACACAAACGGGGAACTGTTTTTT; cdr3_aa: CASRDTNGELFF
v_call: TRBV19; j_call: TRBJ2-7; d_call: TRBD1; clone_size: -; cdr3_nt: TGTGCCAGTAGTACCCCCGGGACAGGGGGGACGGGAGAGCAGTACTTC; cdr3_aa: CASSTPGTGGTGEQYF
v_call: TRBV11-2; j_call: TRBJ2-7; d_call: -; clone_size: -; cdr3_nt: TGTGCCAGCAGCTTAGATCGGGGCAGGGCCGGAGAGCAGTACTTC; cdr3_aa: CASSLDRGRAGEQYF
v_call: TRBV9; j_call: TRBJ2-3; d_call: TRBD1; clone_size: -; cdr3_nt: TGTGCCAGCAGCCCCGACAGGGTCGTCGCAGATACGCAGTATTTT; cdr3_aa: CASSPDRVVADTQYF
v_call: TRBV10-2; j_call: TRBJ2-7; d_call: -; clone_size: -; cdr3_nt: TGCGCCAGCAGTGATTTTAATTACGAGCAGTACTTC; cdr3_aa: CASSDFNYEQYF
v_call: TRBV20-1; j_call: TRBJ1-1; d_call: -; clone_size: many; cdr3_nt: TGCAGTGCTAGATCCCAGGGTGGGACTGAAGCTTTCTTT; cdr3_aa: CSARSQGGTEAFF
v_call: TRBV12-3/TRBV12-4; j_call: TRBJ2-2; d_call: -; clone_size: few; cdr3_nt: TGTGCCAGCAGTTACCTTAGGAACACCGGGGAGCTGTTTTTT; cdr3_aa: CASSYLRNTGELFF
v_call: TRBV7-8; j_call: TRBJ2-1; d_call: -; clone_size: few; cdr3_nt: TGTGCCAGCAGCTTGCGAAATCGCCAGGGATGGTTAGGTGAGCAGTTCTTC; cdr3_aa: CASSLRNRQGWLGEQFF
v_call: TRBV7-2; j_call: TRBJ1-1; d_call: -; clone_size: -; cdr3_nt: TGTGCCAGCAGCCGTGGGGGGGGAGTCACTGAAGCTTTCTTT; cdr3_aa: CASSRGGGVTEAFF
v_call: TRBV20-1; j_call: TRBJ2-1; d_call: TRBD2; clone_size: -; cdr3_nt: TGCAGTGCTAGCGGGGGGGCCATTGAGCAGTTCTTC; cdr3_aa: CSASGGAIEQFF
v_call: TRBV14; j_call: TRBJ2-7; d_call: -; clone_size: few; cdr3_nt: TGTGCCAGCAGCCAAGATTACGGGGAGCAGTACTTC; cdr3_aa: CASSQDYGEQYF
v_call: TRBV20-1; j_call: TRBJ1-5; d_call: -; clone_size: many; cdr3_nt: TGCAGTGCTCTAGAGGCGACCAGCGGACAGCCCCAGCATTTT; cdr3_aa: CSALEATSGQPQHF
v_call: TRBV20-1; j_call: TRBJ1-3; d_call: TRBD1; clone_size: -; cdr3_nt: TGCAGTGCTAGAGACATACATTTGACAGGGCCCAGCCTCTCTGGAAACACCATATATTTT; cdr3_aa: CSARDIHLTGPSLSGNTIYF
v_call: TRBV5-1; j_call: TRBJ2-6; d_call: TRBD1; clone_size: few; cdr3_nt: TGCGCCAGCAGCTTACCGGGACAGGGAAACGTCCTGACTTTC; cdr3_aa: CASSLPGQGNVLTF
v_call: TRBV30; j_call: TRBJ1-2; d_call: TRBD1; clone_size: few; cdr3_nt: TGTGCCTGGAGTGTCACAACCTTAGACAGGGTCTATGGCTACACCTTC; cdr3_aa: CAWSVTTLDRVYGYTF
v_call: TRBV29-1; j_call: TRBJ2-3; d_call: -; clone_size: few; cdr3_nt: TGCAGCGGGCAGGGGATCGATACGCAGTATTTT; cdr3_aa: CSGQGIDTQYF
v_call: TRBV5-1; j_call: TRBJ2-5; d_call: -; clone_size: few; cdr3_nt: TGCGCCAGCAGCTTTGGACAGCCGGAGACCCAGTACTTC; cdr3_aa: CASSFGQPETQYF
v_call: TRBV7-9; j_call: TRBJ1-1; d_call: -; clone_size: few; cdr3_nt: TGTGCCAGCAGCTTAGAGGGTTCGGGGAACAGAGCTTTCTTT; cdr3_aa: CASSLEGSGNRAFF
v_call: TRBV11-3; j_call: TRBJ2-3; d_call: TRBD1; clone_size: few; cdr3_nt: TGTGCCAGCAGCGACAGGGGGAGTACGCAGTATTTT; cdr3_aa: CASSDRGSTQYF
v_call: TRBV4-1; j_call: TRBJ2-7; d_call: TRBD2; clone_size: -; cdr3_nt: TGCGCCAGCAGCCACTTTTGGACTAGCGGGAGAGACGAGCAGTACTTC; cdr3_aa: CASSHFWTSGRDEQYF
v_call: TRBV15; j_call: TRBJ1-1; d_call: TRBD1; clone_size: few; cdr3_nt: TGTGCCACCAGCAGGATAGGGGACAGGGAAGTCCCTGAAGCTTTCTTT; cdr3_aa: CATSRIGDREVPEAFF
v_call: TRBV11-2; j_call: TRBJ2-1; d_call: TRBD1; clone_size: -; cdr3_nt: TGTGCCAGCACAGTGGGGTTCGGGACAGCAGGAGACAATGAGCAGTTCTTC; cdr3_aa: CASTVGFGTAGDNEQFF
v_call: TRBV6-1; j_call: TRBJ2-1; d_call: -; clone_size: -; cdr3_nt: TGTGCCAGCAGTGAATATTTAGACAATGAGCAGTTCTTC; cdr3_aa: CASSEYLDNEQFF
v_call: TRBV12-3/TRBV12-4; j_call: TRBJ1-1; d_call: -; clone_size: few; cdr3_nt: TGTGCCAGCAGTTTCTCAGGGCGGTGGGACACTGAAGCTTTCTTT; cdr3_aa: CASSFSGRWDTEAFF
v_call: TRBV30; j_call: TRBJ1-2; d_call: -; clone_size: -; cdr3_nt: TGTGCCTGGAGTGAGCCTTCTACAGGGAAGGGTCGTGGCTACACCTTC; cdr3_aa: CAWSEPSTGKGRGYTF
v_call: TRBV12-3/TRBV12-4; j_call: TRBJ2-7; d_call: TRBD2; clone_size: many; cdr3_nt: TGTGCCAGCTCACCGGGGGGGGCCGAGCAGTACTTC; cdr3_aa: CASSPGGAEQYF
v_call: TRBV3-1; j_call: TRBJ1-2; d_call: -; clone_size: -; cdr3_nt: TGTGCCAGCAGCCAAGATGTGACAGGCGAATCCTACTATGGCTACACCTTC; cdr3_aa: CASSQDVTGESYYGYTF
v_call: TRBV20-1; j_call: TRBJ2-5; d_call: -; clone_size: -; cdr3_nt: TGCAGTGCTAGGGCAGCTAATTCCGGGGAGACCCAGTACTTC; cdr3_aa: CSARAANSGETQYF
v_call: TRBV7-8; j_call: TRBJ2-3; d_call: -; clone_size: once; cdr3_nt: TGTGCCAGCAGCTTAAGCGGTGTTACGCAGTATTTT; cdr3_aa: CASSLSGVTQYF
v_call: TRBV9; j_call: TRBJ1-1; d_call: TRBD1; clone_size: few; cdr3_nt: TGTGCCAGCAGCGTAAGCCCGGGACAGGGGACTGAAGCTTTCTTT; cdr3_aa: CASSVSPGQGTEAFF
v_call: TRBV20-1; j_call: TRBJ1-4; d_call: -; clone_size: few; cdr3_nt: TGCAGTGCTAGAATCGGACCCAATGAAAAACTGTTTTTT; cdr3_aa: CSARIGPNEKLFF
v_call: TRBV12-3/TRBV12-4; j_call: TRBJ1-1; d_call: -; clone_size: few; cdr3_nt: TGTGCCAGCAGTTTAGGGCCGGCCGCTGAAGCTTTCTTT; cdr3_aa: CASSLGPAAEAFF
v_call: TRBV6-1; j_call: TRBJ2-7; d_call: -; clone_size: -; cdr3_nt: TGTGCCAGCAGTGAAGCGCTAACAGATCCCTACGAGCAGTACTTC; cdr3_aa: CASSEALTDPYEQYF
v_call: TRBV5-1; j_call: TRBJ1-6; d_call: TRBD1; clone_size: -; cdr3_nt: TGCGCCAGCAGCTTGGGGGGACAGGGGATAAGCTCACCCCTCCACTTT; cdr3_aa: CASSLGGQGISSPLHF
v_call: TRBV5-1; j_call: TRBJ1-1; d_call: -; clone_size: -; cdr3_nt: TGCGCCAGCAGCTTGACTCAGGGCGGGAACACTGAAGCTTTCTTT; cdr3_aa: CASSLTQGGNTEAFF
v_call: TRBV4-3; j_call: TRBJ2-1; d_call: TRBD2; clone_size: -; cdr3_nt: TGCGCCAGCAGCCAAGTCTCCCTAGCGGGGGGGCCCCCCTACAATGAGCAGTTCTTC; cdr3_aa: CASSQVSLAGGPPYNEQFF
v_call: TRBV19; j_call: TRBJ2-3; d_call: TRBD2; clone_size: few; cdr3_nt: TGTGCCAGTAGTATCGGGACTAGCGGATTTAGCACAGATACGCAGTATTTT; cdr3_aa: CASSIGTSGFSTDTQYF
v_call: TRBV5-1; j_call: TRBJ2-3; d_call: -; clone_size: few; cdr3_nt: TGCGCCAGCAGCTTGGGGGGGACGACCTCCACAGATACGCAGTATTTT; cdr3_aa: CASSLGGTTSTDTQYF
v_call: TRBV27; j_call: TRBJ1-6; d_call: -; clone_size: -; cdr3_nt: TGTGCCAGCAGTTTATCAAGGGTTTTATCACCCCTCCACTTT; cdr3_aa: CASSLSRVLSPLHF
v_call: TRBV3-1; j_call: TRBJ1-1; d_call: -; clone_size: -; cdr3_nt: TGTGCCAGCAGCCTGGACACCATGCCCACTGAAGCTTTCTTT; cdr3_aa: CASSLDTMPTEAFF